A single TCR beta chain is shown here with its context. Its antigen has not been determined. No base qualities exist here, and no much larger clone lies one base off it. In the germline V gene, CDR1 corresponds to MDHEN and CDR2 to SYDVKM. The trim is 3 bases for V and 11 bases for J, with a gap of 13 bases between the germline ends. The CDR3 runs 12 residues from the cysteine to the phenylalanine. Of all the DNA, just the CDR3 is kept, 36 bases in frame from base 1. Donors were roughly 40 systemically healthy Caucasian individuals from Russia aged roughly 6 to 90 years. Each donor gave 8 to 10 milliliters of peripheral blood, drawn into EDTA-treated Vacutainer tubes. Ficoll-Paque density-gradient centrifugation was used to isolate PBMCs, with at least 7 million per sample. Trizol reagent was used to extract total RNA from the PBMCs, yielding at least 6 micrograms per sample. Naive CD45RAhigh/CD27high T cell percentages were measured by flow cytometry on a PBMC aliquot from every donor.

The source of the sample is a study of blood T cells in healthy people across ages (dated by TCRdb to the mid-2010s). Background for the entire study: In model experiments, roughly one uniquely barcoded TCR beta cDNA molecule per two T cells was captured by template switching. Age-related changes in TCR beta repertoire diversity were measured in the study by deep sequencing normalized with unique cDNA molecular identifiers. The donors were divided into four age groups: young (average 16 years), middle-aged (about 39), aged (about 61) and long-lived (roughly 86). To avoid experimental bias, donors of different ages were distributed randomly across sequencing lanes. Two additional independent replicas of 1 million unique cDNA reads from the same blood draw were analyzed for two donors (one aged 18 to 30 and one aged 80 or older).

Receptor amplification or capture employed 5' RACE. Instrument on record: Illumina HiSeq 2500. A second 7 to 11 cycle PCR used a sample-barcoded 5' primer and a J-beta primer mix. A unique molecular identifier was introduced onto each TCR beta cDNA molecule by a template-switch 5' adaptor carrying 12 random nucleotides. Each sample yielded at least 2.5 million CDR3-containing paired-end reads. First-strand cDNA was synthesized from all RNA with the Mint cDNA synthesis kit, primed by a TRBC-specific oligonucleotide. Following uracil-DNA glycosylase treatment, a first 18-cycle PCR with universal primers M1SS and BC2_uni_R was performed on all cDNA. Per the original workflow: For normalization, 1 million high-quality reads were randomly selected from each sample, with every read carrying a distinct molecular identifier. Instead of being binned into consensus sequences, reads that shared molecular identifiers were thrown out. MiTCR, run with a Q25 quality threshold and the strictest error-elimination algorithm, handled CDR3 identification, clonotype clustering and error correction. A nonparametric unseen species model with Euler transformation was used to estimate lower-bound total TCR beta diversity. Starting from the raw public reads, TCRdb applied fastp trimming at Q25, assembled clones with MiXCR and retained in-frame beta chains. Rows matching on CDR3 protein sequence are summarized as one entry with the most common DNA and genes. These V and J calls rely on TCRdb rather than the paper's analysis. Present in this sample are about 1.8 million distinct CDR3 sequences, 49% of which were seen just once. Roughly 2% of the sample is held by the ten biggest clonotypes.

What the work shows at the level of the full study, not this receptor alone: Compared with the aged group, more naive CD4+ T cells, fewer expanded clones and increased TCR diversity were shown by the long-lived group, suggesting age selection. Donor CMV infection status was unknown, potentially confounding age-related changes in expanded clonotypes. Conclusive comparison of naive and antigen-experienced compartments was prevented by the profiling of bulk unsorted PBMCs. As age increased, observed TCR beta diversity per million T cells dropped in a roughly linear way, and a significant reduction was already evident by age about 36. A strong correlation was found between observed TCR beta diversity and the percentage of naive T cells measured by flow cytometry. Estimates of total diversity based on one million sequenced T cells were regarded as lower bounds and as underestimates.

This clonotype was obtained from a middle-aged woman in good health. The V gene is TRBV28 and the J gene is TRBJ1-1; TRBD1 is perhaps the D gene, given 6 matching bases. Sequencing input: blood. The bases read TGTGCCAGCAGTTTGCAGGGGTTTCAGGCTTTCTTT. Its translation reads: CASSLQGFQAFF.